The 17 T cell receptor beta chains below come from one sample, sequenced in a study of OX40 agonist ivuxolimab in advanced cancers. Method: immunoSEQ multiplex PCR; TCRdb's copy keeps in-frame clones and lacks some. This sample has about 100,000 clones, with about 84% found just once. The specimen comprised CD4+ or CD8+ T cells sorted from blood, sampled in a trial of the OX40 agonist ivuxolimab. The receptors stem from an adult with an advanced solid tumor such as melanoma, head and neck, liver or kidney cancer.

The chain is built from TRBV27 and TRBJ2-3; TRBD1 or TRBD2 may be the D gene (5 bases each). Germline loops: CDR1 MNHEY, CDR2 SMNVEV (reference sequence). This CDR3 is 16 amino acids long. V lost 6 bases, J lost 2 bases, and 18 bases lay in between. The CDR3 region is CASSLVGASYTDTQYF. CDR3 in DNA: TGTGCCAGCAGCTTAGTCGGGGCTAGCTACACAGATACGCAGTATTTT.

CDR3 residues: CASSPAGTGNYEQYF. The CDR3 nucleotides are TGTGCCAGCTCACCGGCGGGAACAGGGAACTACGAGCAGTACTTC. The chain links TRBV18 to TRBJ2-7; either TRBD1 or TRBD2 may supply D (6 bases each). Trimming removed 3 bases from V and 3 bases from J, with 15 bases in between. The CDR3 sequence is 15 residues long. Per germline, CDR1 KGHSH and CDR2 LQKENI. Drawing the rest from reference TRBV18 and TRBJ2-7, the complete variable domain is NAGVMQNPRHLVRRRGQEARLRCSPMKGHSHVYWYRQLPEEGLKFMVYLQKENIIDESGMPKERFSAEFPKEGPSILRIQQVVRGDSAAYFCASSPAGTGNYEQYFGPGTRLTVT.

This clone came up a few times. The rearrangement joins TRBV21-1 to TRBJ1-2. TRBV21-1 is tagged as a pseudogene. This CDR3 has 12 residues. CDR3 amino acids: CARRRWRYGYTF. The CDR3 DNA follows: TGTGCCAGAAGACGCTGGAGGTATGGCTACACCTTC.

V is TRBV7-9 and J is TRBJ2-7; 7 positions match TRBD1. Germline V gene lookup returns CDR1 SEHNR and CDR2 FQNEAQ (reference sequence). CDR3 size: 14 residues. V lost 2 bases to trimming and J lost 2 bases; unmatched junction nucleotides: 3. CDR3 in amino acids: CASSLTGAPYEQYF. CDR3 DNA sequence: TGTGCCAGCAGCTTAACAGGGGCGCCCTACGAGCAGTACTTC. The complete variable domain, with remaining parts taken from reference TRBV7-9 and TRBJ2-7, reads DTGVSQNPRHKITKRGQNVTFRCDPISEHNRLYWYRQTLGQGPEFLTYFQNEAQLEKSRLLSDRFSAERPKGSFSTLEIQRTEQGDSAMYLCASSLTGAPYEQYFGPGTRLTVT.

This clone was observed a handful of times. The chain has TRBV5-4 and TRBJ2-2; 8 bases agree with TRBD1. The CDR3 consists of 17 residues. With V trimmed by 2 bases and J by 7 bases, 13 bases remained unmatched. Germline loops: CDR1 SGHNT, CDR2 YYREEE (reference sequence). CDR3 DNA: TGTGCCAGCAGCTTCGGCGGGCGCAGGGGGCATGACGGGGAGCTGTTTTTT. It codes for CASSFGGRRGHDGELFF. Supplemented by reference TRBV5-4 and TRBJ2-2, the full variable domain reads ETGVTQSPTHLIKTRGQQVTLRCSSQSGHNTVSWYQQALGQGPQFIFQYYREEENGRGNFPPRFSGLQFPNYSSELNVNALELDDSALYLCASSFGGRRGHDGELFFGEGSRLTVL.

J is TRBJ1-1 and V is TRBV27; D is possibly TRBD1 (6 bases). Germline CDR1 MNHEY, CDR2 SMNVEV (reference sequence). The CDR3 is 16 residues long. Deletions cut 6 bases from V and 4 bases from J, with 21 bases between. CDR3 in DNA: TGTGCCAGCAGACCCTTACGCGGGGGCGAGCCCACTGAAGCTTTCTTT. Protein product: CASRPLRGGEPTEAFF.

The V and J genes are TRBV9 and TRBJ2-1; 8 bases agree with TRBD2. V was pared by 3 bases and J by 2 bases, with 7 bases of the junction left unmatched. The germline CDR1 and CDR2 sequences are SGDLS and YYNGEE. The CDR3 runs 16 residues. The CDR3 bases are TGTGCCAGCAGCGGCTTGGGACTAGGGCCCTACAATGAGCAGTTCTTC. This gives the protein CASSGLGLGPYNEQFF.

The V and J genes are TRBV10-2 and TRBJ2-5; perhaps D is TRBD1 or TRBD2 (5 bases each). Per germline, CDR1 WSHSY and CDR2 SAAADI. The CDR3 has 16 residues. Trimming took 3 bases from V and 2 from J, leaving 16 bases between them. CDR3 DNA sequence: TGCGCCAGCAGTGAAATAGGAGGCTGGGGGCAAGAGACCCAGTACTTC. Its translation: CASSEIGGWGQETQYF.

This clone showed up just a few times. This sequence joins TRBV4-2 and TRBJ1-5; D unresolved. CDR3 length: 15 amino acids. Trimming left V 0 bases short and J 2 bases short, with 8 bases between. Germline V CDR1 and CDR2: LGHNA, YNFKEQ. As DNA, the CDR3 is TGTGCCAGCAGCCAAGAAGCGGACGGCAATCAGCCCCAGCATTTT. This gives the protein CASSQEADGNQPQHF.

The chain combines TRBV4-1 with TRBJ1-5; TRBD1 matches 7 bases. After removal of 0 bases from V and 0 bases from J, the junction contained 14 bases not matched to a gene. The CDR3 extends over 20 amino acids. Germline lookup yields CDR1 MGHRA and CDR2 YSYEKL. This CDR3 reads CASSQDVRDSDFPSNQPQHF. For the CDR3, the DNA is TGCGCCAGCAGCCAAGATGTGAGGGACAGCGATTTTCCTAGCAATCAGCCCCAGCATTTT.

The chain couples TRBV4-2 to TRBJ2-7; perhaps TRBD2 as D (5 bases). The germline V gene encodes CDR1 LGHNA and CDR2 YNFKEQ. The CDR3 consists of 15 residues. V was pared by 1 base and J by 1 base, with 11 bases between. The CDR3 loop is CASSQGTSSSYEQYF. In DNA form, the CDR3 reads TGTGCCAGCAGCCAAGGTACTAGTTCATCCTACGAGCAGTACTTC.

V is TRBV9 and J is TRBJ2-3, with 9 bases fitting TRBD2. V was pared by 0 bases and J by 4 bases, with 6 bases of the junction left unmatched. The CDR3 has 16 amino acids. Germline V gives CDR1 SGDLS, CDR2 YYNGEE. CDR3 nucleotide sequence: TGTGCCAGCAGCGTAGGCCTAGCGGGGAAGTCAGATACGCAGTATTTT. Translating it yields CASSVGLAGKSDTQYF.

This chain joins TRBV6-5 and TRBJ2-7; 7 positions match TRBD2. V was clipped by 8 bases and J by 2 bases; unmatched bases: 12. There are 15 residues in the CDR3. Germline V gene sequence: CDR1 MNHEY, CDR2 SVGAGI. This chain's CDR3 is CASGTPGTTAYEQYF. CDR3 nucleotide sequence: TGTGCCAGCGGTACCCCCGGGACTACAGCCTACGAGCAGTACTTC.

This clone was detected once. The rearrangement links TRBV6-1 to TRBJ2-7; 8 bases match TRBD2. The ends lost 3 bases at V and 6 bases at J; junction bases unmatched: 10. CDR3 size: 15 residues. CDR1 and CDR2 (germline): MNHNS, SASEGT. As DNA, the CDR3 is TGTGCCAGCAGTGACTTCGCGAACGGGAGGGGCGAGCAGTACTTC. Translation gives CASSDFANGRGEQYF.

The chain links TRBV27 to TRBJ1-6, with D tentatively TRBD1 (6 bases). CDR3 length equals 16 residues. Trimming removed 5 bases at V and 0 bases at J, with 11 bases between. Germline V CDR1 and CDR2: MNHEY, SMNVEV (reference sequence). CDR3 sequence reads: CASSAEQGSYNSPLHF. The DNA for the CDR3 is TGTGCCAGCAGTGCCGAACAGGGCTCCTATAATTCACCCCTCCACTTT.

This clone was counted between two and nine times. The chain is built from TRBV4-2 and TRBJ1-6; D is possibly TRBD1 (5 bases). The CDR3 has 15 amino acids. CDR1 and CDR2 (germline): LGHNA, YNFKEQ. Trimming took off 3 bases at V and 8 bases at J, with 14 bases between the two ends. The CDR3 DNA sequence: TGTGCCAGCAGCCAGGCGGGCAGGGTGGATTCACCCCTCCACTTT. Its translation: CASSQAGRVDSPLHF.

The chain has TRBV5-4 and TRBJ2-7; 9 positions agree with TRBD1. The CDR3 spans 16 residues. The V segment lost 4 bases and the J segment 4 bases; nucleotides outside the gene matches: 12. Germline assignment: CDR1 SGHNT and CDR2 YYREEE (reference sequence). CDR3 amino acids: CASSPNRGTGRYEQYF. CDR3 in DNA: TGTGCCAGCAGCCCCAACCGCGGGACAGGGCGATACGAGCAGTACTTC.